The source of this T cell receptor (beta chain) is a study of monozygotic twins with cystic fibrosis. About the study: Libraries were built from about 3 micrograms of fragmented DNA using about 16 PCR cycles. Regarding the study as a whole: Monozygotic CF twin pairs shared significantly more nucleotide-identical clonotypes than unrelated CF individuals did. Clonality was generally low (median around 0.009), higher in the most severe patients. J usage was most co-twin-similar in 8 of 16 pairs, V in 13.

Clones were read by immunoSEQ multiplex PCR, and TCRdb kept only the in-frame ones, dropping some. Here the sample spans about 35,000 clones, 66% being singletons. Details on this clone: Its antigen is not known.

The germline V and J ends were trimmed by 0 bases and 3 bases, with 16 bases remaining between them. Germline-derived CDR1 and CDR2 are SGDLS and YYNGEE. The CDR3 has 16 residues. The TCR was taken from a girl aged 10 to 17 with cystic fibrosis. Sequencing was done on a sample of blood. J is TRBJ2-7 and V is TRBV9; TRBD1 is a possible D gene (5 bases). CDR3 residues: CASSVAAQVGNYEQYF. CDR3 in DNA: TGTGCCAGCAGCGTAGCTGCACAGGTGGGAAACTACGAGCAGTACTTC.